Below, 27 T cell receptor beta chains from the same sample are listed, as sequenced in a study of CD8+CD57+ T cells in acquired aplastic anemia. The template used for profiling TCR beta VDJ and CDR3 was genomic DNA. TCRdb re-called the reads with MiXCR, one entry per CDR3 protein. The sample records about 160,000 distinct CDR3 sequences, roughly 48% being singletons. CD8+CD57+ cell expansion had been shown by flow cytometry in patients chosen for sequencing. The sequenced sample consisted of sorted CD4+, CD8+, or CD8+CD57+ T cells (not recorded which) from PBMCs. The receptors originated from a human donor with aplastic anemia.

The CDR3 DNA reads TGTGCCACCCAAATATGGGGGACTGAAGCTTTCTTT. Translation: CATQIWGTEAFF. The chain carries TRBV24-1 and TRBJ1-1; D may be TRBD1 (5 bases). Trimming shortened V by 9 bases and J by 5 bases, and 12 bases separated the two germline ends. CDR3 size: 12 residues. Per the germline V gene, CDR1 is KGHDR and CDR2 is SFDVKD.

The sample holds many counts of this clonotype. The V gene is TRBV7-2, the J gene TRBJ2-4; TRBD2 matches 13 bases. V lost 1 base, J lost 8 bases, and 8 bases stayed unmatched. Germline V gene lookup returns CDR1 SGHTA and CDR2 FQGNSA. The CDR3 covers 17 residues. The CDR3 region has the DNA TGTGCCAGCAGCTTAGAGGCGAGCGGACTAGCGGGAGACATTCAGTACTTC. Encoded protein: CASSLEASGLAGDIQYF.

A note on this clonotype: The germline gene is not matched at one end of the junction; a read error may be the cause. This chain uses TRBV20-1 with TRBJ2-7; 9 nucleotides line up with TRBD2. Germline CDR1 reads DFQATT; CDR2 reads SNEGSKA (reference sequence). This CDR3 spans 15 amino acids. The CDR3 bases are TGCAGTGCTACCCCGGCTAGCGGGATATCGGGTGAGCAGCACTTC. It translates to CSATPASGISGEQHF.

As to this clonotype: A read error is possible here, since a much larger clone lies one base away. V usage is TRBV11-2 and J usage is TRBJ2-7; D unresolved. Germline assignment: CDR1 SGHAT and CDR2 FQNNGV. The CDR3 totals 14 residues. CDR3 nucleotides: TGTGCCAGCAGCTTGTCTGGGGTTTCCTACGGGCAGTACTTC. Its protein is CASSLSGVSYGQYF. Supplemented by reference TRBV11-2 and TRBJ2-7, the full variable domain reads EAGVAQSPRYKIIEKRQSVAFWCNPISGHATLYWYQQILGQGPKLLIQFQNNGVVDDSQLPKDRFSAERLKGVDSTLKIQPAKLEDSAVYLCASSLSGVSYGQYFGPGTRLTVT.

This clonotype was found many times. The V and J genes are TRBV6-1 and TRBJ1-2; possibly TRBD1 for D (5 bases). Trimming shortened V by 2 bases and J by 8 bases, and 15 bases separated the two germline ends. The CDR3 runs 14 residues. Per the germline V gene, CDR1 is MNHNS and CDR2 is SASEGT. The CDR3 reads CASSERQGDGGYTF. The CDR3 DNA follows: TGTGCCAGCAGTGAAAGGCAGGGTGACGGGGGCTACACCTTC.

The chain carries TRBV24-1 and TRBJ2-7, with 10 bases identical to TRBD2. This CDR3 has 16 amino acids. Germline V gene lookup returns CDR1 KGHDR and CDR2 SFDVKD. The V segment lost 2 bases and the J segment 5 bases; nucleotides outside the gene matches: 8. This CDR3 reads CATSDWTSGGVDEQYF. CDR3 bases: TGTGCCACCAGTGATTGGACTAGCGGAGGGGTGGACGAGCAGTACTTC.

A word on this clonotype: This may stem from a read error, because a much larger clone lies one nucleotide away. The chain joins TRBV5-1 to TRBJ1-1; D perhaps matches TRBD1 (5 bases). V was pared by 0 bases and J by 3 bases, with 15 bases between. This CDR3 is built from 16 residues. Germline-derived CDR1 and CDR2 are SGHRS and YFSETQ. CDR3 sequence (DNA): TGCGCCAGCAGCTTGGCTGGGGGAGGGGTGGACACTGAAGCTTTCTTT. Its translation: CASSLAGGGVDTEAFF. Full variable domain (remainder filled in from reference TRBV5-1 and TRBJ1-1): KAGVTQTPRYLIKTRGQQVTLSCSPISGHRSVSWYQQTPGQGLQFLFEYFSETQRNKGNFPGRFSGRQFSNSRSEMNVSTLELGDSALYLCASSLAGGGVDTEAFFGQGTRLTVV.

This clonotype was seen only a few times. The chain uses TRBV19 and TRBJ1-6; the match to TRBD1 covers 7 bases. This CDR3 spans 15 amino acids. In germline, CDR1 is LNHDA, CDR2 SQIVND (reference sequence). Trimming took 4 bases from V and 6 from J; bases not matched to a gene: 6. The CDR3 reads CASSKGQGGNSPLHF. The CDR3 DNA reads TGTGCCAGTAGTAAGGGCCAGGGGGGTAATTCACCCCTCCACTTT.

This clonotype was observed at least ten times. The V call is TRBV7-3, the J call TRBJ2-5; a weak D match, TRBD2 (6 bases). V dropped 5 bases and J dropped 4 bases, with 17 bases sitting between them. Germline CDR1 is SGHTA and CDR2 is FQGTGA. This CDR3 is built from 15 residues. CDR3 region: CASSPFGGISETQYF. Here the CDR3 DNA reads TGTGCCAGCAGCCCTTTCGGCGGGATTTCAGAGACCCAGTACTTC.

CDR3 sequence: CASRLDPNTEAFF. The CDR3, as DNA: TGTGCCAGCAGACTCGACCCGAACACTGAAGCTTTCTTT. The V and J genes are TRBV2 and TRBJ1-1; D is unresolved. V was clipped by 6 bases and J by 1 base, with 9 bases between them. CDR3 length: 13 residues. Germline assignment: CDR1 SNHLY and CDR2 FYNNEI.

The chain uses TRBV20-1 and TRBJ2-7; 8 nucleotides match TRBD2. The CDR3 is 14 amino acids. Germline lookup yields CDR1 DFQATT and CDR2 SNEGSKA (reference sequence). The V gene end was trimmed by 6 bases and the J gene end by 2 bases; junction bases not matched to a gene: 9. The chain's CDR3 is CSAREGDVTYEQYF. Here the CDR3 DNA reads TGCAGTGCCCGGGAGGGGGATGTAACCTACGAGCAGTACTTC.

The table lists this clonotype with a few counts. The chain employs TRBV19 and TRBJ2-5, with 9 bases that match TRBD2. The germline CDR1 and CDR2 sequences are LNHDA and SQIVND (reference sequence). The CDR3 length is 13 residues. Unmatched junction bases numbered 3, after V lost 7 bases and J lost 3 bases. CDR3 DNA sequence: TGTGCCAGTATGGGACTAGCCGAAGAGACCCAGTACTTC. Translated: CASMGLAEETQYF.

This clonotype was found a few times. V gene TRBV6-1 combines with J gene TRBJ1-2, with TRBD1 matching 12 bases. The CDR3 length is 13 residues. From germline, CDR1 is MNHNS and CDR2 SASEGT. The V segment lost 6 bases and the J segment 8 bases; nucleotides outside the gene matches: 4. CDR3 amino acids: CASRGQGALGYTF. CDR3 coding DNA: TGTGCCAGCAGGGGACAGGGGGCGCTCGGCTACACCTTC.

In its sample, this clonotype was seen many times. The chain employs TRBV29-1 and TRBJ1-1; 7 nucleotides line up with TRBD1. Germline V gene sequence: CDR1 SQVTM, CDR2 ANQGSEA. The J segment lost 1 base and the V segment lost 3 bases, leaving 8 bases of the junction unmatched. CDR3 length: 15 amino acids. The DNA for the CDR3 is TGCAGCGTTGATGTTTCGAAGGGGGCGAACACTGAAGCTTTCTTT. As protein: CSVDVSKGANTEAFF.

The chain links TRBV28 to TRBJ1-1; D uncertain. From germline, CDR1 is MDHEN and CDR2 SYDVKM. The CDR3 sequence is 14 residues long. Trimming removed 7 bases from V and 1 base from J, with 13 bases in between. CDR3 bases: TGTGCCAGCAAGCCATCTGGGTCGAACACTGAAGCTTTCTTT. Amino acids: CASKPSGSNTEAFF.

This clonotype was seen many times. V usage is TRBV7-6 and J usage is TRBJ2-7; a possible D gene is TRBD1 (6 bases). CDR1 and CDR2 (germline): SGHVS, FNYEAQ. V dropped 4 bases and J dropped 5 bases, with 12 bases sitting between them. This CDR3 contains 13 residues. The CDR3 reads CASSSNRVDEQYF. Here the CDR3 DNA reads TGTGCCAGCAGCTCAAACAGGGTAGACGAGCAGTACTTC.

The table lists this clonotype with many counts. V usage is TRBV6-1 and J usage is TRBJ2-7, with 8 bases lining up with TRBD2. The CDR3 has 14 amino acids. The germline V gene has CDR1 MNHNS and CDR2 SASEGT. With V trimmed by 5 bases and J by 1 base, 4 bases remained unmatched. This CDR3 is CASSLIAGSYEQYF. The CDR3 DNA reads TGTGCCAGCAGTCTTATAGCGGGATCCTACGAGCAGTACTTC.

This clonotype occurred a few times. This may arise from a read error, as a much more abundant clone is one base away. The CDR3 does not close with the conserved phenylalanine or tryptophan, likely indicating a read error. The V and J genes are TRBV6-4 and TRBJ1-2; D not certain. CDR3 length equals 13 residues. With 2 bases removed from V and 1 base from J, the gap between germline ends came to 5 bases. CDR1 is MRHNA, CDR2 SNTAGT, per germline. The CDR3: CASSDGLNYGYTL. CDR3 nucleotide sequence: TGTGCCAGCAGTGACGGACTTAACTATGGCTACACCCTC.

The J gene is TRBJ1-3, the V gene TRBV18, with D possibly matching TRBD1 (5 bases). V lost 0 bases, J lost 5 bases, and 11 bases lay in between. CDR1 is KGHSH, CDR2 LQKENI, per germline. This CDR3 contains 15 residues. The CDR3 DNA sequence: TGTGCCAGCTCACCACCCTCGGGGGGAAGAAACACCATATATTTT. Translation gives CASSPPSGGRNTIYF.

The table lists this clonotype with a few counts. A read error may be the cause here, since a much bigger clone is one base away. The chain combines TRBV7-9 with TRBJ2-7; TRBD2 matches 10 bases. The CDR3 contains 13 residues. CDR1 and CDR2 (germline): SEHNR, FQNEAQ (reference sequence). CDR3 coding DNA: TGTGCCAGCAGCGGGACTAGCGCCTACGTGCAGTACTTC. Translated: CASSGTSAYVQYF.

This clonotype was counted many times. CDR3 DNA: TGTGCCAGCAGCCAAGGCAGGCACGCTGAAGCTTTCTTT. This translates into CASSQGRHAEAFF. The J gene is TRBJ1-1, the V gene TRBV6-5; D is unresolved. Trimming took 6 bases from V and 6 from J, leaving 14 bases between them. Germline CDR1 MNHEY, CDR2 SVGAGI. The CDR3 is 13 amino acids.

The rearrangement joins TRBV5-6 to TRBJ1-6, with TRBD1 matching 7 bases. There are 14 residues in the CDR3. Germline lookup yields CDR1 SGHDT and CDR2 YYEEEE. V dropped 3 bases and J dropped 9; count of bases not matched to a gene: 6. CDR3 sequence (DNA): TGTGCCAGCAGCTGGACAGCAGGGGGTTCACCCCTCCACTTT. Amino acids: CASSWTAGGSPLHF.

V gene TRBV2 combines with J gene TRBJ2-2, with D possibly TRBD1 on 7 matching bases. V lost 8 bases to trimming and J lost 0 bases, with 10 bases between them. The CDR3 is 14 amino acids. Per the germline V gene, CDR1 is SNHLY and CDR2 is FYNNEI. In nucleotides, the CDR3 is TGTGCCAGCCGGGGGACAGCGAACACCGGGGAGCTGTTTTTT. Encoded protein: CASRGTANTGELFF.

This clonotype was picked up one time. A read error is possible here, since a much larger clone lies one base away. The chain is built from TRBV4-1 and TRBJ2-1, with TRBD1 matching over 8 bases. Germline values: CDR1 MGHRA, CDR2 YSYEKL. The CDR3 is 15 residues long. DNA of the CDR3: TGCGCCAGCAGCCACGGACAGGGCGCTAGCAATGAGCAGTCCTTC. It encodes CASSHGQGASNEQSF.

The CDR3 loop is CASSEAPGAGGHPHEQYF. In DNA form, the CDR3 reads TGTGCCAGCAGTGAAGCGCCTGGAGCGGGAGGGCACCCCCACGAGCAGTACTTC. The V and J genes are TRBV2 and TRBJ2-7, with 10 bases aligning to TRBD2. The CDR3 sequence is 18 residues long. Germline-derived CDR1 and CDR2 are SNHLY and FYNNEI. Trimming at V came to 0 bases and at J to 5 bases, leaving 13 bases not matched to a gene.

The chain carries TRBV7-9 and TRBJ2-1; no clear D gene. The CDR3 spans 12 residues. Looked up from germline, CDR1 is SEHNR and CDR2 is FQNEAQ (reference sequence). The germline V and J ends were trimmed by 5 bases and 6 bases, with 8 bases remaining between them. The CDR3 DNA sequence: TGTGCCAGCAGCACCAGGACCAATGAGCAGTTCTTC. Its protein product is CASSTRTNEQFF. Variable domain in full (rest from reference TRBV7-9 and TRBJ2-1): DTGVSQNPRHKITKRGQNVTFRCDPISEHNRLYWYRQTLGQGPEFLTYFQNEAQLEKSRLLSDRFSAERPKGSFSTLEIQRTEQGDSAMYLCASSTRTNEQFFGPGTRLTVL.

In this sample, this clonotype turned up many times. The V and J genes are TRBV4-1 and TRBJ2-3; D is undetermined. The V end was cut by 0 bases, the J end by 2 bases, with 6 bases between. This CDR3 is built from 14 residues. Germline assignment: CDR1 MGHRA and CDR2 YSYEKL. The CDR3 DNA reads as TGCGCCAGCAGCCAAGACGAACTCACAGATACGCAGTATTTT. Translating gives CASSQDELTDTQYF.